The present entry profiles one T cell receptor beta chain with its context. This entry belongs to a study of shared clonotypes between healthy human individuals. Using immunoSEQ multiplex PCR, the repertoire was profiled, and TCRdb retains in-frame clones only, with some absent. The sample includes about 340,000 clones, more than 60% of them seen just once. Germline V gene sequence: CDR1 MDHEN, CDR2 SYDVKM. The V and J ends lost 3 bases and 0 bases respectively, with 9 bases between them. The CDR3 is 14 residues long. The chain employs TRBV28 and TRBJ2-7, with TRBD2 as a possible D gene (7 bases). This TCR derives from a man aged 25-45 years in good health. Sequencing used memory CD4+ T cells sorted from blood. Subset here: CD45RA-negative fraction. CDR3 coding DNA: TGTGCCAGCAGTTTTGGGGGGGCCTCCTACGAGCAGTACTTC. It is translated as CASSFGGASYEQYF.